The clone carrying this T cell receptor (beta chain) appeared many times. Its antigen is still unknown. The entry originates in a study of T cells in Graves' hyperthyroidism and ophthalmopathy. The overall study: Pretreatment peripheral blood was obtained at initial diagnosis. Regarding the study as a whole: Appearing also in blood were most of the thyroid clonotypes expanded above 0.001.

There were TCR beta CDR3 regions amplified from RNA transcripts. An initial round of RT-PCR targeting the TCR CDR3 relied on the HTBI primer set. TCRdb re-derived calls from the multiplex PCR reads in MiXCR, one entry per CDR3 protein. The sample lists about 720,000 distinct CDR3 sequences; under 20% were seen once. This CDR3 has 16 amino acids. CDR1 SGHVS and CDR2 FQNEAQ come from the germline V gene. The V and J ends lost 1 base and 7 bases respectively, with 19 bases between them. The chain couples TRBV7-8 to TRBJ1-2; the D gene is possibly TRBD1 (6 bases). Sequencing was performed on blood. The sequence came from a woman between 45 and 60 years old with Graves' hyperthyroidism that later progressed to Graves' ophthalmopathy. CDR3 coding DNA: TGTGCCAGCAGCTTAGGAGGGGGGAGGGCATTTGGTGGCTACACCTTC. Encoded protein: CASSLGGGRAFGGYTF. Full variable domain (rest looked up from reference TRBV7-8 and TRBJ1-2): GAGVSQSPRYKVAKRGQDVALRCDPISGHVSLFWYQQALGQGPEFLTYFQNEAQLDKSGLPSDRFFAERPEGSVSTLKIQRTQQEDSAVYLCASSLGGGRAFGGYTFGSGTRLTVV.